This is a list of T cell receptor beta chains from one sample in a study of OX40 agonist ivuxolimab in advanced cancers. Measured with immunoSEQ multiplex PCR; TCRdb has only the in-frame clones, and not every one. The top ten hold roughly 29% of the sample, which has about 21,000 clones, 70% to 85% seen once. This specimen was CD4+ or CD8+ T cells sorted from blood, taken in a trial of the OX40 agonist ivuxolimab. The origin of the receptors is an adult with an advanced solid tumor such as melanoma, head and neck, liver or kidney cancer. Each CDR3 is given with its conserved first and last residue. Fields, in order: D gene, J gene, clone size, V gene, CDR3 DNA, CDR3 protein. The D gene is left open where the match is weak. Size values are once, few and many counts, or a class for expanded clones, and some rows have none.

D gene: TRBD2; J gene: TRBJ2-5; clone size: NA; V gene: TRBV29-1; CDR3 DNA: TGCAGCGCGTCGGGGGGGGTATTTGAGACCCAGTACTTC; CDR3 protein: CSASGGVFETQYF
D gene: TRBD1; J gene: TRBJ2-3; clone size: few; V gene: TRBV27; CDR3 DNA: TGTGCCAGCAGTCCATACGCCTCCGGGACAGAAGATGCAGATACGCAGTATTTT; CDR3 protein: CASSPYASGTEDADTQYF
D gene: TRBD2; J gene: TRBJ2-2; clone size: NA; V gene: TRBV27; CDR3 DNA: TGTGCCAGCAGTTTAGCGGGAGGGCCGGGGACCGGGGAGCTGTTTTTT; CDR3 protein: CASSLAGGPGTGELFF
D gene: NA; J gene: TRBJ2-7; clone size: once; V gene: TRBV11-2; CDR3 DNA: TGTGCCAGCAGCGACTCACAGGGAGCCTACGAGCAGTACTTC; CDR3 protein: CASSDSQGAYEQYF
D gene: NA; J gene: TRBJ1-1; clone size: NA; V gene: TRBV27; CDR3 DNA: TGTGCCAGCAGTCCTGAACCTCGCACTGAAGCTTTCTTT; CDR3 protein: CASSPEPRTEAFF
D gene: TRBD2; J gene: TRBJ2-1; clone size: NA; V gene: TRBV10-3; CDR3 DNA: TGTGCCATCAGTGAGAAGGGACGACTAGCGGGAGGCAATGAGCAGTTCTTC; CDR3 protein: CAISEKGRLAGGNEQFF
D gene: TRBD1; J gene: TRBJ2-7; clone size: NA; V gene: TRBV28; CDR3 DNA: TGTGCCAGCAGCTGGACAGGAACCTACGAGCAGTACTTC; CDR3 protein: CASSWTGTYEQYF
D gene: NA; J gene: TRBJ1-1; clone size: NA; V gene: TRBV5-6; CDR3 DNA: TGTGCCAGCAGCTGGGGACGGACGAACACTGAAGCTTTCTTT; CDR3 protein: CASSWGRTNTEAFF
D gene: TRBD1; J gene: TRBJ2-4; clone size: once; V gene: TRBV7-3; CDR3 DNA: TGTGCCAGCAGGGCCGGGACAGAAAACATTCAGTACTTC; CDR3 protein: CASRAGTENIQYF
D gene: NA; J gene: TRBJ2-7; clone size: NA; V gene: TRBV7-9; CDR3 DNA: TGTATAGCGGTCCGGGTCAGATCCTACGAGCAGTACTTC; CDR3 protein: CIAVRVRSYEQYF
D gene: TRBD1; J gene: TRBJ2-7; clone size: NA; V gene: TRBV7-9; CDR3 DNA: TGTGCCAGCAGCAGTCCGGGACAGCCCTACGAGCAGTACTTC; CDR3 protein: CASSSPGQPYEQYF
D gene: NA; J gene: TRBJ1-1; clone size: few; V gene: TRBV30; CDR3 DNA: TGTGCCTGCACACAGAACACTGAAGCTTTCTTT; CDR3 protein: CACTQNTEAFF